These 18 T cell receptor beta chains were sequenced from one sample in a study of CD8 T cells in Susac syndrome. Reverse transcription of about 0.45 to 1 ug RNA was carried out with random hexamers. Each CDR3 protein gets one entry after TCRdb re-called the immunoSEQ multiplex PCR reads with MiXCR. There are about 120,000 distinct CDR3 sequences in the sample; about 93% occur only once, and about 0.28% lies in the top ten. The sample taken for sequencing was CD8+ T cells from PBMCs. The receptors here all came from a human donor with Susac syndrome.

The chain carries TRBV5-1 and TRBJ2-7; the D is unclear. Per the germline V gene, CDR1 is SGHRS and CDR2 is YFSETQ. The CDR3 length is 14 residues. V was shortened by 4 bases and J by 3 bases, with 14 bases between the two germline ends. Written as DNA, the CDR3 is TGCGCCAGCAGCGCGGACGGATCATTCTACGAGCAGTACTTC. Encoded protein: CASSADGSFYEQYF.

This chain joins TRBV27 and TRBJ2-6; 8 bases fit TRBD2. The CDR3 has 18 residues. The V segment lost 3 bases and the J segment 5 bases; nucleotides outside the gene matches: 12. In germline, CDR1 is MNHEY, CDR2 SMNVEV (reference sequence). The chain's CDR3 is CASSFGPSGGFRANVLTF. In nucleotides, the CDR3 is TGTGCCAGCAGTTTTGGTCCCAGCGGGGGATTCAGGGCCAACGTCCTGACTTTC. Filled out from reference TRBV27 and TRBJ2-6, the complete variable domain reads EAQVTQNPRYLITVTGKKLTVTCSQNMNHEYMSWYRQDPGLGLRQIYYSMNVEVTDKGDVPEGYKVSRKEKRNFPLILESPSPNQTSLYFCASSFGPSGGFRANVLTFGAGSRLTVL.

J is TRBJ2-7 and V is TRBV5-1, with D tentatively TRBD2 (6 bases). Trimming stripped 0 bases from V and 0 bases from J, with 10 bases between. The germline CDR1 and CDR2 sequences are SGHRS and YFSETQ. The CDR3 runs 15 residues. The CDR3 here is CASSLAVEGSYEQYF. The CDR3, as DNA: TGCGCCAGCAGCTTGGCCGTGGAGGGCTCCTACGAGCAGTACTTC.

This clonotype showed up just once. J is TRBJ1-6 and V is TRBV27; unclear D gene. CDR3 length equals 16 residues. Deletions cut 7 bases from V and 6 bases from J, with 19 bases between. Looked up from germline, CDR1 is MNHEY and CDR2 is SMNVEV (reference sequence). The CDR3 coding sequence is TGTGCCAGCACCACCCCAGAGGAGGGCCTTAATTCACCCCTCCACTTT. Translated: CASTTPEEGLNSPLHF.

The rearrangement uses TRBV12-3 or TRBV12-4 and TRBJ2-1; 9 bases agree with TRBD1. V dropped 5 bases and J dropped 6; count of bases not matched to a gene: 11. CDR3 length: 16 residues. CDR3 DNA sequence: TGTGCCAGCAGTCCGGATGGGACAGGGCCCCGCAATGAGCAGTTCTTC. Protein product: CASSPDGTGPRNEQFF.

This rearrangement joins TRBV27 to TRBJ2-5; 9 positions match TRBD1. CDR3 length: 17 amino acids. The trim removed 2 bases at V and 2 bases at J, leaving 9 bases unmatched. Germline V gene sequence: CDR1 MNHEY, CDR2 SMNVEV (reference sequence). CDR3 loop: CASSLSGTGLRQETQYF. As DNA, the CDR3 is TGTGCCAGCAGTTTAAGTGGGACAGGGTTGAGGCAAGAGACCCAGTACTTC.

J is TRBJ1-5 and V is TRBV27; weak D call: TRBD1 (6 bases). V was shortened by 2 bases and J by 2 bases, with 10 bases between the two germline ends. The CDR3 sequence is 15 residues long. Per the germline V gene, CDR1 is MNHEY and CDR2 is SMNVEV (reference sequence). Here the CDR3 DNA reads TGTGCCAGCAGTTTAACCTCAGGGGGCAATCAGCCCCAGCATTTT. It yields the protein CASSLTSGGNQPQHF.

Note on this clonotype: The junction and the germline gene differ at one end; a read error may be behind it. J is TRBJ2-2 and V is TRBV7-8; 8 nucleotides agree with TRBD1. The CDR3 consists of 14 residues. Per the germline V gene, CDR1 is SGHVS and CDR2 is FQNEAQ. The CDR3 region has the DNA TGTGCCAGCACCTGGACAGGGAACCCCGGGGAGCTGTTTTTT. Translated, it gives CASTWTGNPGELFF.

CDR3: CASSLGPNQPQHF. In DNA form, the CDR3 reads TGTGCCAGCAGTTTGGGGCCAAATCAGCCCCAGCATTTT. This sequence joins TRBV12-3 or TRBV12-4 and TRBJ1-5; D perhaps matches TRBD1 (5 bases). The V gene lost 3 bases and the J gene lost 4 bases, with 7 bases spanning the gap. The CDR3 has 13 amino acids.

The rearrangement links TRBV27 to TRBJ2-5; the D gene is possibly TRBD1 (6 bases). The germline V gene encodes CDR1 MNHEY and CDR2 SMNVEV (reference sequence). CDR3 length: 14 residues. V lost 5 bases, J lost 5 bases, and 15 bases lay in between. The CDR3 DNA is TGTGCCAGCAGTCCCGGGACAAGGGGGGAGACCCAGTACTTC. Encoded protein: CASSPGTRGETQYF.

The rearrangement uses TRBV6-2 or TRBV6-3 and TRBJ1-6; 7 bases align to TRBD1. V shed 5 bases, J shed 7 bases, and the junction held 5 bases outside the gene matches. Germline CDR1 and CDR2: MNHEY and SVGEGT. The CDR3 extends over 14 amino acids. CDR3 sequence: CASSRGQENSPLHF. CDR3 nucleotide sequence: TGTGCCAGCAGTCGTGGACAGGAGAATTCACCCCTCCACTTT.

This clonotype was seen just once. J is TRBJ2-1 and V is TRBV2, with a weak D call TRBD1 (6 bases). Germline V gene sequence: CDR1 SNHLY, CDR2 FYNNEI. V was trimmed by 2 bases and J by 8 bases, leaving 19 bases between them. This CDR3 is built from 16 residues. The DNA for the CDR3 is TGTGCCAGCAGTGAATGGCAGGGGTTGTTAGTCGATGAGCAGTTCTTC. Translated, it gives CASSEWQGLLVDEQFF.

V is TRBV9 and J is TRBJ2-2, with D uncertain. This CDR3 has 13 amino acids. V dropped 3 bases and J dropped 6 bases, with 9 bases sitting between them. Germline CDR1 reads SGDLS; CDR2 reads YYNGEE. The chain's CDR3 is CASSAFGAGELFF. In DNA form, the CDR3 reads TGTGCCAGCAGCGCCTTTGGAGCCGGGGAGCTGTTTTTT.

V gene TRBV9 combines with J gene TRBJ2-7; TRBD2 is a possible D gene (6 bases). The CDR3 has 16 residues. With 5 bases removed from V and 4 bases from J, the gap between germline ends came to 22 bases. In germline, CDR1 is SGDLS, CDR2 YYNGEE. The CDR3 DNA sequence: TGTGCCAGCAGTCGAAACGCGGGGCCGGTCAGATACGAGCAGTACTTC. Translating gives CASSRNAGPVRYEQYF.

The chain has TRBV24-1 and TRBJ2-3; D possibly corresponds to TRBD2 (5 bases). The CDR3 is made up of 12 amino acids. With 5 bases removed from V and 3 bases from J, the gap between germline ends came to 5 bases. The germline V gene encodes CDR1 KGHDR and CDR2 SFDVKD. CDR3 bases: TGTGCCACCAGTGGGACTACAGATACGCAGTATTTT. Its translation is CATSGTTDTQYF.

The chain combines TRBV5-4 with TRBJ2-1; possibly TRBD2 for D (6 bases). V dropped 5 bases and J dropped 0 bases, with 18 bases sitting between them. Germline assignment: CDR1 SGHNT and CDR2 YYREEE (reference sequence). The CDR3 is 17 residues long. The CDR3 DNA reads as TGTGCCAGCAGGCCGGACGTTAGCGGCAGCTCCTACAATGAGCAGTTCTTC. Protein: CASRPDVSGSSYNEQFF.

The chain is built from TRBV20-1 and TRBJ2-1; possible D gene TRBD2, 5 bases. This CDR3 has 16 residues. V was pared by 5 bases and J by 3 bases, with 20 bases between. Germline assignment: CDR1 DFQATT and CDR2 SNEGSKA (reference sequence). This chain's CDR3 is CSAPILTGLHYNEQFF. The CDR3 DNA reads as TGCAGTGCTCCAATACTGACTGGACTCCACTACAATGAGCAGTTCTTC.

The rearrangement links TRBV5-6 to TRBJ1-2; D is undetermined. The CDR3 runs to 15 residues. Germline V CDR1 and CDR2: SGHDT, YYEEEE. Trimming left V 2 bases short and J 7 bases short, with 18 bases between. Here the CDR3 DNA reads TGTGCCAGCAGCTTCTGGGTCCCTGGGCTAGCTGGCTACACCTTC. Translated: CASSFWVPGLAGYTF.